This is a list of T cell receptor beta chains from one sample in a study of T cells in localized non-small cell lung cancer. The assay was immunoSEQ multiplex PCR, and TCRdb's table has in-frame clones only and misses some. This table has over 35,000 clones, around 81% appearing once. This specimen consisted of peripheral blood mononuclear cells, obtained before any cancer treatment. The receptors originated from a male donor aged 60 or over with stage II lung adenocarcinoma. Both conserved end residues are part of each CDR3. The D gene is left open where the match is weak. The size of a clone is reported for some rows only, either as once, few or many, or as a class for expanded clones.

j_gene | len | d_gene | v_gene | abundance | CDR3aa | CDR3nt
TRBJ2-1 | 16 | TRBD2 | TRBV18 | . | CASSLRTGGRDNEQFF | TGTGCCAGCTCCCTCAGGACGGGAGGGAGGGACAATGAGCAGTTCTTC
TRBJ2-5 | 13 | . | TRBV30 | . | CAWSLVRGETQYF | TGTGCCTGGAGCCTCGTACGTGGGGAGACCCAGTACTTC
TRBJ2-3 | 14 | TRBD2 | TRBV7-2 | . | CASRLAGGVDTQYF | TGTGCCAGCAGACTAGCGGGAGGGGTAGATACGCAGTATTTT
TRBJ2-7 | 11 | . | TRBV28 | . | CASSKTLEQYF | TGTGCCAGCAGCAAAACTCTCGAGCAGTACTTC
TRBJ2-2 | 13 | . | TRBV6-4 | . | CASSDDDTGELFF | TGTGCCAGCAGTGACGACGACACCGGGGAGCTGTTTTTT
TRBJ1-1 | 13 | . | TRBV5-4 | once | CASSPSGGTEAFF | TGTGCCAGCAGCCCCTCTGGTGGGACTGAAGCTTTCTTT
TRBJ2-1 | 18 | . | TRBV7-3 | . | CASSLTGNLAVSVHEQFF | TGTGCCAGCAGCTTAACCGGGAACTTGGCCGTGTCGGTGCATGAGCAGTTCTTC
TRBJ2-2 | 15 | TRBD1 | TRBV2 | . | CASRLGTANTGELFF | TGTGCCAGCAGGCTCGGGACAGCCAACACCGGGGAGCTGTTTTTT
TRBJ1-1 | 15 | . | TRBV7-2 | . | CASSLGGGGNTEAFF | TGTGCCAGCAGCTTAGGTGGAGGGGGGAACACTGAAGCTTTCTTT
TRBJ2-5 | 14 | TRBD2 | TRBV30 | . | CAWSSNGRWETQYF | TGTGCCTGGAGTTCTAACGGGAGGTGGGAGACCCAGTACTTC
TRBJ2-1 | 16 | . | TRBV2 | . | CASSTGTVSSYNEQFF | TGTGCCAGCAGTACCGGGACGGTTAGCTCCTACAATGAGCAGTTCTTC
TRBJ2-7 | 13 | TRBD1 | TRBV6-6 | few | CASRYGTAYEQYF | TGTGCCAGCAGGTATGGGACAGCTTACGAGCAGTACTTC
TRBJ1-1 | 16 | . | TRBV30 | . | CAWSVEGWAMNTEAFF | TGTGCCTGGAGTGTAGAGGGGTGGGCGATGAACACTGAAGCTTTCTTT
TRBJ2-7 | 15 | TRBD2 | TRBV4-1 | . | CASSPSSGFSYEQYF | TGCGCCAGCAGCCCTTCTAGCGGTTTTTCCTACGAGCAGTACTTC
TRBJ2-1 | 16 | TRBD2 | TRBV5-4 | . | CASSSSGTSGMNEQFF | TGTGCCAGCAGCTCCTCCGGGACTAGCGGGATGAATGAGCAGTTCTTC
TRBJ2-1 | 20 | . | TRBV5-1 | . | CASPMEGGDPLTSSYNEQFF | TGCGCCAGCCCCATGGAGGGAGGCGATCCCCTAACGAGCTCCTACAATGAGCAGTTCTTC
TRBJ1-4 | 19 | TRBD1 | TRBV6-7 | . | CASSLSDRLVSATNEKLFF | TGTGCCAGCAGTTTATCGGACAGGCTGGTTTCTGCAACTAATGAAAAACTGTTTTTT
TRBJ1-2 | 17 | . | TRBV25-1 | . | CASSPFNSDRRAGGYTF | TGTGCCAGCAGCCCCTTCAACTCAGACAGGAGAGCAGGCGGCTACACCTTC
TRBJ1-1 | 15 | . | TRBV18 | few | CASSPPRLMATEAFF | TGTGCCAGCTCACCACCCCGGCTTATGGCCACTGAAGCTTTCTTT
TRBJ2-7 | 13 | . | TRBV14 | . | CASSQAQDYEQYF | TGTGCCAGCAGCCAAGCACAGGACTACGAGCAGTACTTC
TRBJ1-1 | 14 | . | TRBV7-8 | . | CASSPEGRGTEAFF | TGTGCCAGCAGCCCCGAGGGGAGGGGCACTGAAGCTTTCTTT
TRBJ2-3 | 14 | . | TRBV29-1 | . | CSVEAVGGTDTQYF | TGCAGCGTTGAGGCGGTAGGCGGGACAGATACGCAGTATTTT
TRBJ2-7 | 13 | TRBD2 | TRBV30 | . | CAWRVAGTYEQYF | TGTGCCTGGAGGGTAGCGGGGACCTACGAGCAGTACTTC
TRBJ1-5 | 13 | . | TRBV30 | once | CAWSVNSNQPQHF | TGTGCCTGGAGTGTAAACAGCAATCAGCCCCAGCATTTT
TRBJ1-6 | 16 | . | TRBV5-1 | . | CASSLGGRPVDSPLHF | TGCGCCAGCAGCTTGGGAGGCAGGCCGGTCGATTCACCCCTCCACTTT
TRBJ2-7 | 14 | . | TRBV5-4 | few | CASSLRTDAYEQYF | TGTGCCAGCAGCTTACGAACAGACGCCTACGAGCAGTACTTC
TRBJ1-5 | 13 | . | TRBV2 | . | CASSRGRDQPQHF | TGTGCCAGCAGTAGAGGCCGGGATCAGCCCCAGCATTTT
TRBJ2-1 | 11 | . | TRBV2 | . | CASSSLNEQFF | TGTGCCAGCAGTAGTCTCAATGAGCAGTTCTTC
TRBJ2-1 | 14 | TRBD1 | TRBV6-6 | . | CASTPGQGRDEQFF | TGTGCCAGCACCCCGGGACAGGGGCGCGATGAGCAGTTCTTC
TRBJ2-7 | 15 | TRBD2 | TRBV27 | . | CASRTVLAGVYEQYF | TGTGCCAGCAGGACCGTCTTAGCGGGAGTCTACGAGCAGTACTTC
TRBJ2-2 | 17 | TRBD1 | TRBV5-4 | once | CASSSSADRGQGRELFF | TGTGCCAGCAGCTCATCGGCGGACAGGGGGCAGGGACGGGAGCTGTTTTTT
TRBJ1-2 | 14 | . | TRBV9 | . | CASSVGTVNYGYTF | TGTGCCAGCAGCGTCGGGACTGTTAACTATGGCTACACCTTC
TRBJ1-3 | 16 | TRBD1 | TRBV10-3 | . | CAIRGGQGSSGNTIYF | TGTGCCATCAGGGGGGGACAGGGGAGCTCTGGAAACACCATATATTTT
TRBJ2-3 | 16 | TRBD2 | TRBV28 | few | CASSAHIAGEADTQYF | TGTGCCAGCAGTGCGCATATAGCGGGAGAGGCAGATACGCAGTATTTT
TRBJ1-2 | 13 | . | TRBV28 | . | CASSSVQGYGYTF | TGTGCCAGCAGTTCGGTACAGGGCTATGGCTACACCTTC
TRBJ1-1 | 16 | TRBD1 | TRBV5-1 | . | CASRPGTGGMNTEAFF | TGCGCCAGCAGACCCGGGACAGGGGGCATGAACACTGAAGCTTTCTTT
TRBJ2-5 | 14 | . | TRBV11-2 | . | CASSLFRVGETQYF | TGTGCCAGCAGCTTATTCAGGGTAGGAGAGACCCAGTACTTC
TRBJ2-6 | 13 | TRBD1 | TRBV28 | . | CATTRTGGYVLTF | TGTGCCACCACCCGGACAGGGGGCTACGTCCTGACTTTC
TRBJ2-2 | 15 | . | TRBV19 | . | CASKGGDRHTGELFF | TGTGCCAGTAAAGGTGGAGACAGACACACCGGGGAGCTGTTTTTT
TRBJ1-2 | 16 | TRBD1 | TRBV29-1 | once | CSVETSLRDRDYGYTF | TGCAGCGTTGAAACGTCGTTACGGGACAGAGACTATGGCTACACCTTC
TRBJ1-2 | 13 | . | TRBV18 | . | CASSPGRDYGYTF | TGTGCCAGCTCACCCGGACGGGATTATGGCTACACCTTC
TRBJ1-2 | 12 | . | TRBV9 | . | CASSVGDYGYTF | TGTGCCAGCAGCGTAGGGGACTATGGCTACACCTTC
TRBJ1-5 | 14 | . | TRBV28 | . | CASSQQGPNQPQHF | TGTGCCAGCAGCCAACAGGGCCCAAATCAGCCCCAGCATTTT
TRBJ2-5 | 13 | . | TRBV28 | . | CASGAIGPWTQYF | TGTGCCAGCGGAGCAATAGGACCGTGGACCCAGTACTTC